A single sample is the source of the 27 T cell receptor beta chains below, sequenced in a study of blood T cell repertoires in COVID-19. This table comes from immunoSEQ multiplex PCR, and its TCRdb copy is limited to in-frame clones, with some not included. Of 35,000 to 40,000 clones detected, 70% to 90% appear once; the ten largest clones hold 4.8%. Material: peripheral blood. The receptors were sampled from a man in his fifties or sixties with active COVID-19.

The V and J genes are TRBV5-1 and TRBJ2-3; 8 bases agree with TRBD2. Germline CDR1 and CDR2: SGHRS and YFSETQ. With 6 bases clipped from V and 3 bases from J, the junction kept 6 bases outside the gene matches. CDR3 length equals 14 residues. The CDR3 sequence: CASTSGLVTDTQYF. The CDR3 coding sequence is TGCGCCAGCACCTCGGGACTAGTGACAGATACGCAGTATTTT.

The chain has TRBV5-6 and TRBJ1-4, with TRBD1 matching over 7 bases. The CDR3 extends over 16 amino acids. The germline gives CDR1 SGHDT, CDR2 YYEEEE. The J segment lost 4 bases and the V segment lost 4 bases, leaving 10 bases of the junction unmatched. CDR3 sequence reads: CASSGTERRLNEKLFF. The DNA of the CDR3 is TGTGCCAGCAGCGGGACAGAACGGCGTCTTAATGAAAAACTGTTTTTT.

This chain uses TRBV27 with TRBJ2-1, with 12 bases lining up with TRBD2. CDR1 MNHEY and CDR2 SMNVEV come from the germline V gene (reference sequence). This CDR3 has 15 residues. V lost 6 bases and J lost 3; bases outside the gene matches: 3. CDR3 sequence (DNA): TGTGCCAGCAGCCTAGCGGGGGGGTTCTACAATGAGCAGTTCTTC. Its protein product is CASSLAGGFYNEQFF.

This chain uses TRBV29-1 with TRBJ2-1; 10 positions match TRBD2. V gave up 5 bases and J gave up 2 bases; unmatched junction bases: 9. The CDR3 contains 16 residues. Germline V gene lookup returns CDR1 SQVTM and CDR2 ANQGSEA. CDR3 protein: CSVTGTLAGAYNEQFF. The CDR3, as DNA: TGCAGCGTTACAGGAACCCTAGCGGGGGCCTACAATGAGCAGTTCTTC.

This chain connects TRBV28 to TRBJ2-7; TRBD1 aligns across 7 bases. Per the germline V gene, CDR1 is MDHEN and CDR2 is SYDVKM. CDR3 length equals 15 residues. The trim removed 6 bases at V and 2 bases at J, leaving 10 bases unmatched. The CDR3 loop reads CASRSTGKGPYEQYF. The CDR3 DNA reads TGTGCCAGCAGGTCGACAGGGAAGGGTCCCTACGAGCAGTACTTC. Full variable domain (remainder filled in from reference TRBV28 and TRBJ2-7): DVKVTQSSRYLVKRTGEKVFLECVQDMDHENMFWYRQDPGLGLRLIYFSYDVKMKEKGDIPEGYSVSREKKERFSLILESASTNQTSMYLCASRSTGKGPYEQYFGPGTRLTVT.

The chain carries TRBV15 and TRBJ1-2; 8 positions agree with TRBD1. CDR3 length equals 15 residues. Germline V gives CDR1 LNHNV, CDR2 YYDKDF (reference sequence). With V trimmed by 0 bases and J by 8 bases, 8 bases remained unmatched. CDR3 DNA sequence: TGTGCCACCAGCAGAGATGGGGTCAGGGGGCGAGGCTACACCTTC. Amino acids: CATSRDGVRGRGYTF. The entire variable domain, with the rest obtained from reference TRBV15 and TRBJ1-2, is as follows: DAMVIQNPRYQVTQFGKPVTLSCSQTLNHNVMYWYQQKSSQAPKLLFHYYDKDFNNEADTPDNFQSRRPNTSFCFLDIRSPGLGDTAMYLCATSRDGVRGRGYTFGSGTRLTVV.

The rearrangement links TRBV9 to TRBJ1-1; D unresolved. This CDR3 spans 16 amino acids. Germline lookup yields CDR1 SGDLS and CDR2 YYNGEE. Trimming took 3 bases from V and 4 from J, leaving 19 bases between them. The DNA of the CDR3 is TGTGCCAGCAGCGCCAGACTCGAGGGATGGAGCACTGAAGCTTTCTTT. This sequence encodes CASSARLEGWSTEAFF. The variable domain in full, with the rest retrieved from reference TRBV9 and TRBJ1-1, is DSGVTQTPKHLITATGQRVTLRCSPRSGDLSVYWYQQSLDQGLQFLIQYYNGEERAKGNILERFSAQQFPDLHSELNLSSLELGDSALYFCASSARLEGWSTEAFFGQGTRLTVV.

This chain joins TRBV6-1 and TRBJ2-3; TRBD1 aligns across 8 bases. CDR1 is MNHNS, CDR2 SASEGT, per germline. The CDR3 is 14 amino acids. Germline trimming cut 1 base from V and 4 bases from J; bases unmatched to any gene: 1. Here the CDR3 reads CASSEGQGSDTQYF. Here the CDR3 DNA reads TGTGCCAGCAGTGAAGGACAGGGGTCAGATACGCAGTATTTT.

This clone appeared a few times. This sequence joins TRBV4-1 and TRBJ2-7; 7 positions match TRBD1. V dropped 4 bases and J dropped 2; count of bases not matched to a gene: 5. CDR1 and CDR2 (germline): MGHRA, YSYEKL. The CDR3 totals 14 residues. The DNA of the CDR3 is TGCGCCAGCAGCCTACTGACAGGGACCTACGAGCAGTACTTC. Its translation is CASSLLTGTYEQYF.

The J gene is TRBJ1-4, the V gene TRBV5-1; D remains ambiguous. Trimming took 5 bases from V and 4 from J, leaving 12 bases between them. CDR1 and CDR2 from the germline V gene are SGHRS and YFSETQ. There are 14 residues in the CDR3. The CDR3 loop reads CASRDGAGNEKLFF. Written as DNA, the CDR3 is TGCGCCAGCAGAGACGGAGCGGGTAATGAAAAACTGTTTTTT.

J is TRBJ1-1 and V is TRBV12-3 or TRBV12-4; 7 bases line up with TRBD1. This CDR3 region has 12 residues. V gave up 0 bases and J gave up 11 bases; unmatched junction bases: 3. The CDR3 DNA reads TGTGCCAGCAGTTTAGCGTCGGGACAGGCTTTCTTT. It is translated as CASSLASGQAFF.

This clone is termed medium-sized. The chain links TRBV6-5 to TRBJ1-2, with TRBD1 identical over 7 bases. V lost 3 bases and J lost 1; bases outside the gene matches: 8. This CDR3 has 16 amino acids. Germline V gene data show CDR1 as MNHEY and CDR2 as SVGAGI. The CDR3: CASSYLTGAYNYGYTF. CDR3 nucleotide sequence: TGTGCCAGCAGTTATTTAACAGGGGCCTATAACTATGGCTACACCTTC.

The chain is built from TRBV5-1 and TRBJ2-7; D ambiguous. The CDR3 loop spans 14 amino acids. The germline V gene encodes CDR1 SGHRS and CDR2 YFSETQ. V shed 1 base and J shed 0 bases, with 8 bases lying between them. CDR3 bases: TGCGCCAGCAGCTTGTCGTGGAGCTCCTACGAGCAGTACTTC. It yields the protein CASSLSWSSYEQYF.

The V gene is TRBV6-2 or TRBV6-3, the J gene TRBJ2-7; 7 bases agree with TRBD2. This CDR3 region has 14 residues. Losses at the gene ends were 5 bases for V and 7 bases for J; bases not matched to a gene: 11. The germline CDR1 and CDR2 sequences are MNHEY and SVGEGT. CDR3 in amino acids: CASSRPSHGGEQYF. The CDR3 DNA sequence: TGTGCCAGCAGTCGACCGAGCCACGGGGGGGAGCAGTACTTC.

This chain connects TRBV11-2 to TRBJ1-4, with D perhaps matching TRBD1 (6 bases). There are 15 residues in the CDR3. Trimming cost V 6 bases and J 4 bases, with 15 bases left between them. The germline V gene has CDR1 SGHAT and CDR2 FQNNGV. The CDR3 here is CASRIAGQSNEKLFF. CDR3 bases: TGTGCCAGCAGAATAGCGGGACAAAGTAATGAAAAACTGTTTTTT.

The CDR3 protein is CASSRLGAYEQYF. CDR3 nucleotides: TGTGCCAGCAGCCGACTAGGAGCCTACGAGCAGTACTTC. The rearrangement uses TRBV3-1 (or the pseudogene TRBV3-2) and TRBJ2-7, with D perhaps matching TRBD2 (6 bases). The CDR3 is made up of 13 amino acids. Trimming cost V 4 bases and J 2 bases, with 9 bases left between them. Per germline, CDR1 LGHDT and CDR2 YNNKEL (reference sequence).

The chain recombines TRBV27 with TRBJ2-7; D uncertain. The CDR3 is made up of 15 amino acids. V was trimmed by 0 bases and J by 2 bases, leaving 11 bases between them. Germline V gene sequence: CDR1 MNHEY, CDR2 SMNVEV (reference sequence). The CDR3, as DNA: TGTGCCAGCAGTTTATCGGCTGTTCCCGCCTACGAGCAGTACTTC. The encoded protein is CASSLSAVPAYEQYF.

This clone was seen more than once but under ten times. The V gene is TRBV6-1, the J gene TRBJ2-7; weak D call: TRBD1 (7 bases). CDR1 MNHNS and CDR2 SASEGT come from the germline V gene. Trimming removed 2 bases from V and 2 bases from J, with 13 bases in between. The CDR3 is made up of 15 amino acids. CDR3 sequence: CASSEWRDRAYEQYF. The CDR3 DNA sequence: TGTGCCAGCAGTGAATGGCGGGACAGAGCCTACGAGCAGTACTTC.

The chain is built from TRBV7-2 and TRBJ2-7; 7 positions agree with TRBD1. Germline trimming cut 6 bases from V and 1 base from J; bases unmatched to any gene: 6. CDR1 SGHTA and CDR2 FQGNSA come from the germline V gene. The CDR3 sequence is 14 residues long. The CDR3 nucleotides read TGTGCCAGCAGGAATGACAGGGTTTCCTACGAGCAGTACTTC. Translated: CASRNDRVSYEQYF.

In this sample, this clone turned up once. J is TRBJ1-2 and V is TRBV28, with 9 nucleotides matching TRBD1. CDR1 and CDR2 (germline): MDHEN, SYDVKM. The V segment lost 6 bases and the J segment 4 bases; nucleotides outside the gene matches: 3. This CDR3 comprises 13 residues. The CDR3 loop reads CASSRTGVYGYTF. For the CDR3, the DNA is TGTGCCAGCAGCCGGACAGGGGTCTATGGCTACACCTTC.

The chain employs TRBV10-3 and TRBJ1-6; TRBD1 might be the D (5 bases). Trimming shortened V by 4 bases and J by 4 bases, and 11 bases separated the two germline ends. The CDR3 totals 15 residues. Germline loops: CDR1 ENHRY, CDR2 SYGVKD. The CDR3 sequence: CAISAETEYNSPLHF. CDR3 in DNA: TGTGCCATCAGTGCAGAGACAGAATATAATTCACCCCTCCACTTT.

J is TRBJ2-4 and V is TRBV19; 7 positions agree with TRBD1. The germline V gene has CDR1 LNHDA and CDR2 SQIVND (reference sequence). This CDR3 has 17 residues. V gave up 5 bases and J gave up 1 base; unmatched junction bases: 11. The CDR3 loop is CASSPWTGRGAKNIQYF. CDR3 nucleotide sequence: TGTGCCAGTAGTCCCTGGACAGGCCGCGGGGCCAAAAACATTCAGTACTTC.

J is TRBJ1-2 and V is TRBV5-4, with 7 bases matching TRBD1. The ends lost 4 bases at V and 7 bases at J; junction bases unmatched: 7. CDR1 and CDR2 (germline): SGHNT, YYREEE (reference sequence). The CDR3 has 13 residues. As DNA, the CDR3 is TGTGCCAGCAGCCCTCAGGACAGGAGTGGCTACACCTTC. This codes for CASSPQDRSGYTF.

The chain recombines TRBV10-1 with TRBJ1-1, with a possible D match to TRBD1 (5 bases). The germline V gene has CDR1 WNHNN and CDR2 SYGVQD (reference sequence). V lost 3 bases and J lost 3, with 5 bases in between. The CDR3 is 12 amino acids. CDR3 amino acids: CASSEGDTEAFF. In nucleotides, the CDR3 is TGCGCCAGCAGTGAAGGGGACACTGAAGCTTTCTTT.

For the CDR3, the DNA is TGTGCCAGCAGCTTGAGAGACAGGGGGCGCGATCAGCCCCAGCATTTT. Its protein product is CASSLRDRGRDQPQHF. The V gene is TRBV5-6, the J gene TRBJ1-5; TRBD1 agrees at 10 bases. The J segment lost 5 bases and the V segment lost 1 base, leaving 6 bases of the junction unmatched. The CDR3 loop spans 16 amino acids. The germline gives CDR1 SGHDT, CDR2 YYEEEE.

This rearrangement joins TRBV27 to TRBJ2-6; D is unclear. The V and J ends lost 8 bases and 4 bases respectively, with 12 bases between them. CDR3 length: 14 residues. From germline, CDR1 is MNHEY and CDR2 SMNVEV (reference sequence). CDR3 amino acids: CASQCRRGANVLTF. Written as DNA, the CDR3 is TGTGCCAGCCAGTGTCGGCGGGGGGCCAACGTCCTGACTTTC.

V and J are TRBV7-2 and TRBJ1-2; the D gene is possibly TRBD1 (6 bases). Trimming cost V 5 bases and J 2 bases, with 12 bases left between them. CDR1 is SGHTA, CDR2 FQGNSA, per germline. CDR3 length equals 14 residues. CDR3 sequence reads: CASSRNTGNYGYTF. CDR3 in DNA: TGTGCCAGCAGCCGGAATACAGGGAACTATGGCTACACCTTC.